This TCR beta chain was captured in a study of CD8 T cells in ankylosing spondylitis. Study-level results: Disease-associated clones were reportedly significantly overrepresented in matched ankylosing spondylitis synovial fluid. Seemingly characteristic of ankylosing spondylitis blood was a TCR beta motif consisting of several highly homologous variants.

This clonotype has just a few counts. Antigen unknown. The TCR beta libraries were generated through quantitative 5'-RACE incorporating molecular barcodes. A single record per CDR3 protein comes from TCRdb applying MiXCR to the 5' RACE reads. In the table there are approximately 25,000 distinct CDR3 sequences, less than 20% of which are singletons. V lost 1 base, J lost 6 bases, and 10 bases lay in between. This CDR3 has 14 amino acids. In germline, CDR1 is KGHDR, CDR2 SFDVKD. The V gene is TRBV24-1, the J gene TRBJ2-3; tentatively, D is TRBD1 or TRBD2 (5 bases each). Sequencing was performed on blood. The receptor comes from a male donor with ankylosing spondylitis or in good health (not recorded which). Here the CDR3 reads CATSDFQGRDTQYF. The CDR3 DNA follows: TGTGCCACCAGTGATTTCCAGGGACGGGATACGCAGTATTTT.